This passage covers 29 T cell receptor beta chains from one sample sequenced in a study of CD8+CD57+ T cells in acquired aplastic anemia. CDR3 and TCR beta VDJ profiling relied on a genomic DNA template. TCRdb re-derived calls from the reads in MiXCR, one entry per CDR3 protein. The table records approximately 190,000 distinct CDR3 sequences, 55% to 70% of them present only once. Sequencing was done on a sample of sorted CD4+, CD8+, or CD8+CD57+ T cells (not recorded which) from PBMCs. These receptors all stem from a human donor with severe aplastic anemia or a healthy control (not recorded which).

The CDR3 protein is CSARPLKGYEQYF. The CDR3 DNA reads as TGCAGTGCTAGGCCCCTTAAAGGCTACGAGCAGTACTTC. This chain joins TRBV20-1 and TRBJ2-7; D call uncertain. Germline V CDR1 and CDR2: DFQATT, SNEGSKA (reference sequence). Trimming pared 3 bases from V and 3 bases from J, leaving 12 bases between. The CDR3 has 13 residues.

J is TRBJ1-5 and V is TRBV2; a possible D gene is TRBD1 (6 bases). Germline V gene data show CDR1 as SNHLY and CDR2 as FYNNEI. Between the trimmed V and J ends, which lost 5 bases and 2 bases, there was a span of 13 bases. The CDR3 contains 15 residues. The CDR3 here is CASSRQGPGNQPQHF. CDR3 DNA sequence: TGTGCCAGCAGTAGGCAGGGGCCGGGCAATCAGCCCCAGCATTTT. Supplemented by reference TRBV2 and TRBJ1-5, the full variable domain reads EPEVTQTPSHQVTQMGQEVILRCVPISNHLYFYWYRQILGQKVEFLVSFYNNEISEKSEIFDDQFSVERPDGSNFTLKIRSTKLEDSAMYFCASSRQGPGNQPQHFGDGTRLSIL.

The chain combines TRBV7-2 with TRBJ2-1, with D unresolved. Between the trimmed V and J ends, which lost 4 bases and 3 bases, there was a span of 10 bases. CDR1 SGHTA and CDR2 FQGNSA come from the germline V gene. This CDR3 is 14 amino acids long. The CDR3 region is CASSWRPLYNEQFF. The CDR3 DNA sequence: TGTGCCAGCAGCTGGCGACCCCTCTACAATGAGCAGTTCTTC.

The rearrangement uses TRBV7-9 and TRBJ1-1; D uncertain. V was clipped by 1 base and J by 10 bases, with 10 bases between them. The germline V gene has CDR1 SEHNR and CDR2 FQNEAQ (reference sequence). This CDR3 comprises 12 residues. The CDR3 DNA sequence: TGTGCCAGCAGCTTAGGGAGACTCGGAGCTTTCTTT. Its translation: CASSLGRLGAFF.

This clonotype came up a few times. This chain uses TRBV10-2 with TRBJ2-7; possibly TRBD2 for D (6 bases). Germline-derived CDR1 and CDR2 are WSHSY and SAAADI. Trimming pared 6 bases from V and 4 bases from J, leaving 13 bases between. The CDR3 has 13 amino acids. CDR3 residues: CASRRGGEYEQYF. CDR3 DNA sequence: TGCGCCAGCAGGAGAGGAGGGGAGTACGAGCAGTACTTC.

The CDR3 reads CSVEGMNGYTF. The CDR3 bases are TGCAGCGTTGAAGGGATGAATGGCTACACCTTC. The rearrangement joins TRBV29-1 to TRBJ1-2; unclear D gene. With 1 base removed from V and 6 bases from J, the gap between germline ends came to 6 bases. Germline V lookup: CDR1 SQVTM, CDR2 ANQGSEA. The CDR3 sequence is 11 residues long.

This clonotype showed up just once. The CDR3, as DNA: TGTGCCAGCAGCTTGGATGGGGCGCAAGCTTTCTTT. This translates into CASSLDGAQAFF. The chain recombines TRBV5-4 with TRBJ1-1; weak D call: TRBD1 (5 bases). Per germline, CDR1 SGHNT and CDR2 YYREEE (reference sequence). V dropped 0 bases and J dropped 9 bases, with 9 bases sitting between them. This CDR3 spans 12 amino acids.

There are a few counts of this clonotype. The V gene is TRBV10-3, the J gene TRBJ1-1, with D hard to call. The CDR3 runs 13 residues. Trimming removed 7 bases from V and 0 bases from J, with 9 bases in between. CDR1 and CDR2 from the germline V gene are ENHRY and SYGVKD. The CDR3 DNA reads TGTGCCATCAACCCATCGATGAACACTGAAGCTTTCTTT. Translation: CAINPSMNTEAFF.

The chain employs TRBV5-6 and TRBJ1-1; D not resolved. Trimming removed 5 bases at V and 5 bases at J, with 13 bases between. Germline V lookup: CDR1 SGHDT, CDR2 YYEEEE. The CDR3 extends over 13 amino acids. The CDR3 DNA is TGTGCCAGCAGGCTTACCTTAGGGACTGAAGCTTTCTTT. This codes for CASRLTLGTEAFF. Drawing the rest from reference TRBV5-6 and TRBJ1-1, the complete variable domain is DAGVTQSPTHLIKTRGQQVTLRCSPKSGHDTVSWYQQALGQGPQFIFQYYEEEERQRGNFPDRFSGHQFPNYSSELNVNALLLGDSALYLCASRLTLGTEAFFGQGTRLTVV.

The V and J genes are TRBV19 and TRBJ2-1, with 8 positions matching TRBD1. Germline V gene data show CDR1 as LNHDA and CDR2 as SQIVND (reference sequence). The CDR3 contains 15 residues. Losses at the gene ends were 8 bases for V and 5 bases for J; bases not matched to a gene: 11. The CDR3, as DNA: TGTGCCAGTGCCGAAGGGACAGGCATTAACAATGAGCAGTTCTTC. Its translation is CASAEGTGINNEQFF.

This chain uses TRBV10-3 with TRBJ2-1; 9 bases match TRBD2. The germline CDR1 and CDR2 sequences are ENHRY and SYGVKD. The CDR3 sequence is 13 residues long. V shed 9 bases and J 4 bases; nucleotides not matched to a gene: 4. The CDR3 nucleotides read TGTGCCATTAGCGGGGGAACTTACAATGAGCAGTTCTTC. Translated: CAISGGTYNEQFF.

This clonotype showed up many times. CDR3 sequence reads: CASSSGLASVHEQYF. The CDR3 nucleotides read TGCGCCAGCAGCTCGGGACTAGCCTCAGTCCACGAGCAGTACTTC. The chain couples TRBV5-1 to TRBJ2-7, with 9 positions matching TRBD2. CDR3 size: 15 residues. Germline V CDR1 and CDR2: SGHRS, YFSETQ. The V and J ends lost 3 bases and 5 bases, in that order; junction bases with no gene match: 9.

This clonotype occurred many times. The rearrangement uses TRBV24-1 and TRBJ2-1; 9 bases align to TRBD1. The junction had 2 bases not matched to a gene; V was cut back by 3 bases and J by 9 bases. The germline gives CDR1 KGHDR, CDR2 SFDVKD. This CDR3 region has 13 residues. For the CDR3, the DNA is TGTGCCACCAGTGATCTGACAGGGGGTGAGCAGTTCTTC. This translates into CATSDLTGGEQFF.

The chain joins TRBV9 to TRBJ2-7; possibly TRBD2 for D (5 bases). Germline loops: CDR1 SGDLS, CDR2 YYNGEE. This CDR3 comprises 16 residues. V lost 7 bases, J lost 2 bases, and 22 bases lay in between. CDR3 residues: CASSAGRQGITYEQYF. The CDR3, as DNA: TGTGCCAGCTCTGCGGGCCGACAAGGGATCACCTACGAGCAGTACTTC.

As to this clonotype: It may be a read error: a sequence one base away is much more abundant. Because the CDR3 is missing its conserved closing phenylalanine or tryptophan, this is likely a read error. The chain is built from TRBV7-9 and TRBJ2-2; D uncertain. Trimming took 6 bases from V and 1 from J, leaving 9 bases between them. This CDR3 region has 14 residues. Germline CDR1 SEHNR, CDR2 FQNEAQ (reference sequence). DNA of the CDR3: TGTGCCAGCAGGTCCTGGGGGAACACCGGGGAGCTGTTTCTT. Translation gives CASRSWGNTGELFL.

With regard to this clonotype: A much larger clone lies one base from this, so it may be a read error. V is TRBV6-4 and J is TRBJ2-3, with TRBD2 matching 9 bases. After removal of 4 bases from V and 2 bases from J, the junction contained 1 base not matched to a gene. This CDR3 comprises 14 residues. Germline values: CDR1 MRHNA, CDR2 SNTAGT. The CDR3 loop reads CASSVAGDTDTQYF. CDR3 bases: TGTGCCAGCAGTGTAGCGGGGGACACAGATACGCAGTATTTT.

This clonotype was observed a single time. This chain links TRBV18 with TRBJ2-7; weak D call: TRBD2 (5 bases). Germline CDR1 KGHSH, CDR2 LQKENI. V lost 0 bases and J lost 2, with 17 bases in between. The CDR3 consists of 17 residues. CDR3 sequence (DNA): TGTGCCAGCTCACCACCGGAGGTGGCAGTCCTCCCCTACGAGCAGTACTTC. This encodes CASSPPEVAVLPYEQYF.

The chain couples TRBV9 to TRBJ2-3, with D maybe TRBD2 (5 bases). The CDR3 runs to 15 residues. CDR1 SGDLS and CDR2 YYNGEE come from the germline V gene. V lost 2 bases to trimming and J lost 2 bases, with 12 bases between them. The CDR3 sequence: CASSVGGLPTDTQYF. The DNA of the CDR3 is TGTGCCAGCAGCGTGGGTGGACTTCCCACAGATACGCAGTATTTT.

This clonotype has just one count. J is TRBJ1-1 and V is TRBV14; no reliable D call. Germline CDR1 reads SGHDN; CDR2 reads FVKESK. There are 14 residues in the CDR3. V lost 0 bases, J lost 5 bases, and 10 bases lay in between. The CDR3 nucleotides read TGTGCCAGCAGCCAAGATTTGCGCGGGACTGAAGCTTTCTTT. Translation: CASSQDLRGTEAFF.

The genes are TRBV12-3 or TRBV12-4 and TRBJ2-1, with D perhaps being TRBD1 or TRBD2 (6 bases each). The V end lost 2 bases, the J end lost 8 bases, and 16 bases lay between the germline ends. This CDR3 region has 15 residues. Written as DNA, the CDR3 is TGTGCCAGCAGTTTAAGGGGGGAAAATTTATATGAGCAGTTCTTC. Translating gives CASSLRGENLYEQFF.

The table lists this clonotype with many counts. The chain couples TRBV7-8 to TRBJ2-1, with TRBD1 as a possible D gene (6 bases). Between the trimmed V and J ends, which lost 1 base and 8 bases, there was a span of 15 bases. This CDR3 is 15 amino acids long. CDR1 is SGHVS and CDR2 is FQNEAQ in the germline V gene. CDR3 coding DNA: TGTGCCAGCAGCTTAGATAGGGGGATCAGTGATGAGCAGTTCTTC. This translates into CASSLDRGISDEQFF.

The chain combines TRBV20-1 with TRBJ2-7; the D call may be TRBD1 or TRBD2 (6 bases each). CDR1 DFQATT and CDR2 SNEGSKA come from the germline V gene (reference sequence). V was clipped by 3 bases and J by 4 bases, with 13 bases between them. The CDR3 spans 13 residues. The chain's CDR3 is CSASSWGAYEQYF. The CDR3 coding sequence is TGCAGTGCTAGTTCGTGGGGGGCATACGAGCAGTACTTC.

This sequence joins TRBV2 and TRBJ1-2; tentatively, D is TRBD1 (5 bases). V shed 1 base and J shed 8 bases, with 11 bases lying between them. The CDR3 consists of 13 residues. Per the germline V gene, CDR1 is SNHLY and CDR2 is FYNNEI. CDR3 coding DNA: TGTGCCAGCAGTGAAGGGCAGGGCGACGGCTACACCTTC. It encodes CASSEGQGDGYTF.

The sample holds one count of this clonotype. This chain links TRBV2 with TRBJ2-2, with 7 nucleotides matching TRBD1. This CDR3 comprises 13 residues. Trimming removed 6 bases from V and 11 bases from J; junction bases left unmatched: 9. Germline assignment: CDR1 SNHLY and CDR2 FYNNEI. The CDR3 spells CASRDRYVGELFF. The CDR3 DNA is TGTGCCAGCAGGGACAGGTACGTGGGCGAGCTGTTTTTT.

This clonotype was found once. The chain uses TRBV15 and TRBJ1-3; 8 positions match TRBD1. V lost 1 base to trimming and J lost 4 bases; unmatched junction nucleotides: 3. Per germline, CDR1 LNHNV and CDR2 YYDKDF (reference sequence). This CDR3 region has 15 residues. The CDR3 DNA sequence: TGTGCCACCAGCAGAGCGGGACAGGCAGGAAACACCATATATTTT. Translation gives CATSRAGQAGNTIYF.

The chain combines TRBV19 with TRBJ1-4; 7 nucleotides match TRBD1. This CDR3 has 14 residues. Germline V gene data show CDR1 as LNHDA and CDR2 as SQIVND (reference sequence). The V gene end was trimmed by 6 bases and the J gene end by 3 bases; junction bases not matched to a gene: 4. DNA of the CDR3: TGTGCCAGTAGGAGACAGGGAGCTAATGAAAAACTGTTTTTT. This gives the protein CASRRQGANEKLFF.

The J gene is TRBJ2-5, the V gene TRBV7-2, with 10 bases identical to TRBD1. The V gene end was trimmed by 5 bases and the J gene end by 1 base; junction bases not matched to a gene: 7. This CDR3 contains 16 residues. The germline V gene has CDR1 SGHTA and CDR2 FQGNSA. CDR3 region: CASSRHGTGAQETQYF. DNA for the CDR3: TGTGCCAGCAGCCGCCACGGGACAGGGGCCCAAGAGACCCAGTACTTC. Complete variable domain (other parts from reference TRBV7-2 and TRBJ2-5): GAGVSQSPSNKVTEKGKDVELRCDPISGHTALYWYRQSLGQGLEFLIYFQGNSAPDKSGLPSDRFSAERTGGSVSTLTIQRTQQEDSAVYLCASSRHGTGAQETQYFGPGTRLLVL.

The chain recombines TRBV6-1 with TRBJ1-1; D possibly corresponds to TRBD1 (5 bases). The germline CDR1 and CDR2 sequences are MNHNS and SASEGT. There are 13 residues in the CDR3. V was clipped by 6 bases and J by 6 bases, with 14 bases between them. The CDR3 is CASRTTGVAEAFF. In DNA form, the CDR3 reads TGTGCCAGCAGAACTACAGGAGTCGCTGAAGCTTTCTTT.

A note on this clonotype: A much larger clonotype is one base distant, so this may be a read error. The chain carries TRBV6-1 and TRBJ2-4; tentative D call: TRBD2 (5 bases). The CDR3 covers 12 residues. V shed 11 bases and J shed 5 bases, with 13 bases lying between them. The V gene's germline CDR1 is MNHNS and CDR2 SASEGT. CDR3 region: CAGTGNENIQYF. The CDR3 coding sequence is TGTGCCGGCACGGGGAATGAAAACATTCAGTACTTC.